This TCR beta chain was sequenced in a study of T cells after yellow fever vaccination. On the study more broadly: Fractions with few cells were prepared using SMART-Seq v4 Ultra Low Input.

The germline V gene encodes CDR1 SQVTM and CDR2 ANQGSEA. Trimming left V 4 bases short and J 3 bases short, with 6 bases between. The CDR3 is made up of 11 amino acids. TCRdb analysed the 5' RACE reads with MiXCR anew, one entry per CDR3 protein. The repertoire holds nearly 550,000 distinct CDR3 sequences, 15% to 20% seen once, with 13% to 15% in the top ten. The chain has TRBV29-1 and TRBJ1-1; unclear D gene. The starting material was PBMCs, obtained 15 days after the yellow fever booster vaccination. The TCR sequence derives from a man aged 25-45 years who received the YFV17D yellow fever vaccine. CDR3 in amino acids: CSVGYDTEAFF. The DNA for the CDR3 is TGCAGCGTTGGGTATGACACTGAAGCTTTCTTT.